The subject of this entry is one T cell receptor beta chain. Its antigen is as yet unknown. These data belong to a study of cytomegalovirus exposure and HLA in healthy donors. Across the whole study: The study's early data release held around 85 million unique TCRs from HLA-typed donors.

General observations from the study: In an earlier analysis, in under 700 donors, most V segments appeared productive either ~87% or ~30% of the time.

The ends were cut back, 2 bases at V and 4 bases at J, with 24 bases in the middle. This CDR3 comprises 18 residues. Germline V gene lookup returns CDR1 MDHEN and CDR2 SYDVKM. The study ran its PCR with 60 Vbeta and 13 Jbeta primers. The repertoire was sequenced with immunoSEQ multiplex PCR; TCRdb's copy has only in-frame clones and lacks some. The data hold 150,000 to 200,000 clones, with around 67% observed a single time. The J gene is TRBJ2-7, the V gene TRBV28, with D possibly matching TRBD2 (6 bases). The source is a woman younger than 30 in good health and CMV-seropositive. Sequenced input: PBMCs. The CDR3 DNA reads TGTGCCAGCAGTTTACCCTTGGGACTTAGTTATTCCCCGTACGAGCAGTACTTC. Amino acids: CASSLPLGLSYSPYEQYF. Combining the CDR3 with reference TRBV28 and TRBJ2-7 gives the whole variable domain DVKVTQSSRYLVKRTGEKVFLECVQDMDHENMFWYRQDPGLGLRLIYFSYDVKMKEKGDIPEGYSVSREKKERFSLILESASTNQTSMYLCASSLPLGLSYSPYEQYFGPGTRLTVT.